The T cell receptor (beta chain) described here comes from a study of T-cell memory formation after mild COVID-19. 5'RACE primed at constant segments yielded TCR alpha and TCR beta cDNA libraries bearing sample barcodes and UMIs. TCRdb ran MiXCR on the 5' RACE reads and lists one entry per CDR3 protein. The sample has fewer than 50,000 distinct CDR3 sequences; around 6.3% are singletons. This clonotype was seen ten or more times. Its specificity is unknown. Study observations and caveats: Pre-infection memory harbored some responding clones, suggesting cross-reactive memory joined. The study found contracting CD4+ clones mainly in CM and EM and contracting CD8+ clones in EMRA. CD4/CD8 balance characterized clones contracting day 15 to 85, and CD4+ skew characterized later expanders.

V dropped 2 bases and J dropped 4 bases, with 14 bases sitting between them. The CDR3 is made up of 15 amino acids. The germline gives CDR1 SEHNR, CDR2 FQNEAQ (reference sequence). This receptor was taken from an adult who had mild COVID-19 (a few samples of this study predate the infection). Cell type and time point are not known. The sequenced material came from PBMCs or a T cell subset sorted from them (not recorded which). V and J are TRBV7-9 and TRBJ1-1, with D unresolved. Here the CDR3 DNA reads TGTGCCAGCAGCTTAAGTTCTGGCCCTCCCACTGAAGCTTTCTTT. It translates to CASSLSSGPPTEAFF.